Listed below are T cell receptor beta chains from one sample, sequenced in a study of T cells in Graves' hyperthyroidism and ophthalmopathy. In TCRdb, the multiplex PCR reads were re-called with MiXCR into one record per CDR3 protein. In the table there are 640,000 or so distinct CDR3 sequences, approximately 15% of which are singletons. The sequencing input was blood. These receptors all stem from a woman aged 18 to 35 with Graves' ophthalmopathy. Each CDR3 is given with its conserved first and last residue. Each record gives: CDR3 length, clone size, J gene, V gene, D gene, CDR3 DNA, CDR3 protein. D genes are given only for firm matches. A row's size may be missing; if present it is once, few, many or a size class.

CDR3 length: 15; clone size: NA; J gene: TRBJ2-5; V gene: TRBV6-1; D gene: TRBD1; CDR3 DNA: TGTGCCAGCAGTAACCCTGGACAGGCTCGAGAGACCCAGTACTTC; CDR3 protein: CASSNPGQARETQYF
CDR3 length: 13; clone size: many; J gene: TRBJ1-2; V gene: TRBV28; D gene: NA; CDR3 DNA: TGTGCCAGCAGTTCAGAAACCCCCTATGGCTACACCTTC; CDR3 protein: CASSSETPYGYTF
CDR3 length: 17; clone size: many; J gene: TRBJ2-1; V gene: TRBV20-1; D gene: NA; CDR3 DNA: TGCAGTGCTAGAGATAAGGGGAGAGGTAGCGGTAACAATGAGCAGTTCTTC; CDR3 protein: CSARDKGRGSGNNEQFF
CDR3 length: 15; clone size: many; J gene: TRBJ1-5; V gene: TRBV12-3/TRBV12-4; D gene: NA; CDR3 DNA: TGTGCCAGCAGTTTTGGACGGCTTAGCAATCAGCCCCAGCATTTT; CDR3 protein: CASSFGRLSNQPQHF
CDR3 length: 17; clone size: many; J gene: TRBJ2-1; V gene: TRBV6-5; D gene: NA; CDR3 DNA: TGTGCCAGCAGTTACTCGAGGAGCGGAACTACCTACAATGAGCAGTTCTTC; CDR3 protein: CASSYSRSGTTYNEQFF
CDR3 length: 14; clone size: many; J gene: TRBJ2-5; V gene: TRBV20-1; D gene: NA; CDR3 DNA: TGCAGTGCTAGGTTGGAGGGGGCCTGGGAGACCCAGTACTTC; CDR3 protein: CSARLEGAWETQYF
CDR3 length: 18; clone size: many; J gene: TRBJ2-1; V gene: TRBV5-6; D gene: NA; CDR3 DNA: TGTGCCAGCAGGGGGGTGGTTCGCCTCGGGAGACTGGACAATGAGCAGTTCTTC; CDR3 protein: CASRGVVRLGRLDNEQFF
CDR3 length: 16; clone size: many; J gene: TRBJ2-1; V gene: TRBV7-8; D gene: TRBD2; CDR3 DNA: TGTGCCAGCAGCTTCCTAGGCGGGAGTAATTACAATGAGCAGTTCTTC; CDR3 protein: CASSFLGGSNYNEQFF
CDR3 length: 15; clone size: many; J gene: TRBJ2-7; V gene: TRBV27; D gene: TRBD2; CDR3 DNA: TGTGCCAGCAGTCCCTGGACTAGCGGAGGCTACGAGCAGTACTTC; CDR3 protein: CASSPWTSGGYEQYF
CDR3 length: 13; clone size: many; J gene: TRBJ2-7; V gene: TRBV12-3/TRBV12-4; D gene: TRBD1; CDR3 DNA: TGTGCCAGCAGTTCACGACAGGGTTCCGAGCAGTACTTC; CDR3 protein: CASSSRQGSEQYF
CDR3 length: 14; clone size: few; J gene: TRBJ2-7; V gene: TRBV19; D gene: TRBD1; CDR3 DNA: TGTGCCAGTAGTAGGGACAGGCTCCCCTACGAGCAGTACTTC; CDR3 protein: CASSRDRLPYEQYF
CDR3 length: 15; clone size: NA; J gene: TRBJ1-1; V gene: TRBV12-3/TRBV12-4; D gene: TRBD1; CDR3 DNA: TGTGCCAGCTCCTCGACGGGCCGACAGGGCTTTGAAGCTTTCTTT; CDR3 protein: CASSSTGRQGFEAFF
CDR3 length: 15; clone size: once; J gene: TRBJ2-1; V gene: TRBV7-6; D gene: TRBD2; CDR3 DNA: TGTGCCAGCAGCTTTGGGACTAGCGGGATGTATGAGCAGTTCTTC; CDR3 protein: CASSFGTSGMYEQFF